The rows below give T cell receptor beta chains drawn from one sample of a study of Graves' ophthalmopathy and Graves' hyperthyroidism. TCRdb re-called the multiplex PCR reads with MiXCR, one entry per CDR3 protein. The sample includes under 800,000 distinct CDR3 sequences, over 20% seen only once; the top ten take more than 5.5%. Sequencing used peripheral blood. The receptors shown here come from a woman aged 18-30 years with stable Graves' hyperthyroidism. Some clones in this sample may be carry-over from other donors' samples. Each CDR3 is given with its conserved first and last residue. The D gene is left open where the match is weak. Size is stated for part of the rows, as once, few or many counts, or as a class when the clone is expanded.

d_call,j_call,clone_size,v_call,cdr3_aa,cdr3_nt
NA,TRBJ1-2,NA,TRBV2,CASSEGRGGYGYTF,TGTGCCAGCAGTGAAGGCAGGGGAGGCTATGGCTACACCTTC
NA,TRBJ1-1,NA,TRBV28,CASSHYGGAGTEAFF,TGTGCCAGCAGCCACTACGGGGGGGCAGGCACTGAAGCTTTCTTT
NA,TRBJ1-3,NA,TRBV10-3,CAIGTPGNTIYF,TGTGCCATAGGGACACCTGGAAACACCATATATTTT
TRBD1,TRBJ1-2,NA,TRBV9,CASSVGQSDGYTF,TGTGCCAGCAGCGTGGGACAGTCCGATGGCTACACCTTC
NA,TRBJ1-6,many,TRBV12-5,CASGFGTPAASGYNSPLHF,TGTGCTAGTGGTTTTGGGACCCCCGCGGCGTCTGGTTATAATTCACCCCTCCACTTT
NA,TRBJ2-5,NA,TRBV12-3/TRBV12-4,CASSLKRTIQETQYF,TGTGCCAGCAGTTTAAAACGAACAATACAAGAGACCCAGTACTTC
NA,TRBJ2-7,many,TRBV11-2,CASSLVYRGLSYEQYF,TGTGCCAGCAGCTTAGTGTACAGAGGCCTTTCCTACGAGCAGTACTTC
NA,TRBJ1-2,NA,TRBV28,CASSLWGERGSYTF,TGTGCCAGCAGTTTATGGGGGGAAAGGGGAAGCTACACCTTC
TRBD2,TRBJ2-3,few,TRBV20-1,CSARELSGSTDTQYF,TGCAGTGCTAGAGAGCTTAGCGGGAGCACAGATACGCAGTATTTT
TRBD1,TRBJ2-5,once,TRBV12-3/TRBV12-4,CASSSGQGAWETQYF,TGTGCCAGCAGTTCCGGGCAGGGGGCATGGGAGACCCAGTACTTC
TRBD1,TRBJ1-2,few,TRBV19,CASSDDRDALGYTF,TGTGCCAGTAGTGATGACAGGGATGCCCTTGGCTACACCTTC
TRBD1,TRBJ1-5,many,TRBV20-1,CSARRIQGSNQPQHF,TGCAGTGCTAGGAGGATACAGGGGAGCAATCAGCCCCAGCATTTT
NA,TRBJ1-2,many,TRBV12-3/TRBV12-4,CASRQEGYYGYTF,TGTGCCAGCCGCCAAGAGGGGTACTATGGCTACACCTTC
TRBD2,TRBJ2-7,few,TRBV20-1,CSAQSGREPYEQYF,TGCAGTGCTCAAAGCGGGAGGGAGCCCTACGAGCAGTACTTC
NA,TRBJ1-1,NA,TRBV12-5,CASEDRTEAFF,TGTGCTAGTGAAGATAGGACTGAAGCTTTCTTT
NA,TRBJ1-1,many,TRBV12-3/TRBV12-4,CASSLQGANTEAFF,TGTGCCAGCAGCTTACAGGGCGCAAACACTGAAGCTTTCTTT
TRBD1,TRBJ2-6,many,TRBV7-6,CASSPQGARSGANVLTF,TGTGCCAGCAGCCCCCAGGGGGCGAGGTCTGGGGCCAACGTCCTGACTTTC
TRBD2,TRBJ2-7,many,TRBV6-5,CASSYSRGAHEQYF,TGTGCCAGCAGTTACTCGCGGGGGGCACACGAGCAGTACTTC
NA,TRBJ2-7,many,TRBV27,CASSLSGLAYEQYF,TGTGCCAGCAGTTTATCGGGTTTGGCCTACGAGCAGTACTTC
NA,TRBJ1-1,many,TRBV11-2,CASSSSMEAFF,TGTGCCAGCAGCTCCTCCATGGAAGCTTTCTTT
NA,TRBJ1-1,many,TRBV11-2,CASSLGVGSSLTEAFF,TGTGCCAGCAGCTTAGGGGTGGGGTCCTCCCTCACTGAAGCTTTCTTT
TRBD2,TRBJ2-2,many,TRBV19,CASKIRGTSLNTGELFF,TGTGCCAGTAAGATTCGGGGGACTAGTCTGAACACCGGGGAGCTGTTTTTT
NA,TRBJ1-6,many,TRBV28,CASSPHQGYSPLHF,TGTGCCAGCAGTCCTCACCAGGGTTATTCACCCCTCCACTTT
NA,TRBJ1-5,many,TRBV10-3,CAISELRGSGQPQHF,TGTGCCATCAGTGAGTTGAGGGGTTCGGGACAGCCCCAGCATTTT
NA,TRBJ1-3,many,TRBV6-5,CASSLIRGSGNTIYF,TGTGCCAGCAGTTTGATTAGGGGCTCTGGAAACACCATATATTTT
NA,TRBJ2-2,few,TRBV3-1,CASSQVQGWDTGELFF,TGTGCCAGCAGCCAAGTTCAGGGGTGGGACACCGGGGAGCTGTTTTTT
NA,TRBJ1-1,NA,TRBV6-1,CASRVTGDNTEAFF,TGTGCCAGCAGGGTTACAGGAGACAACACTGAAGCTTTCTTT
TRBD1,TRBJ2-7,few,TRBV28,CASSNRGSTYEQYF,TGTGCCAGCAGCAACAGGGGAAGTACCTACGAGCAGTACTTC
NA,TRBJ1-2,NA,TRBV29-1,CSVVSQLYGYTF,TGCAGCGTTGTCTCCCAGCTCTATGGCTACACCTTC
TRBD1,TRBJ2-2,once,TRBV4-1,CASSHLGTGFNGELFF,TGCGCCAGCAGCCACCTCGGGACAGGGTTTAACGGGGAGCTGTTTTTT